These 15 T cell receptor beta chains originate from one sample sequenced in a study of T cells in Graves' hyperthyroidism and ophthalmopathy. It was RNA transcripts that yielded the amplified TCR beta CDR3 regions. The HTBI set primed first-round TCR CDR3 RT-PCR. MiXCR was run by TCRdb on the multiplex PCR reads, yielding one entry per CDR3 protein. In the table there are hundreds of thousands of distinct CDR3 sequences, approximately 15% of which are singletons. Sequences were obtained from blood. These receptor sequences come from a man in his late teens or twenties with Graves' ophthalmopathy.

This clonotype showed up many times. The chain uses TRBV11-2 and TRBJ2-1, with TRBD2 matching over 11 bases. Germline CDR1 reads SGHAT; CDR2 reads FQNNGV. After removal of 3 bases from V and 9 bases from J, the junction contained 10 bases not matched to a gene. The CDR3 is made up of 16 amino acids. The CDR3 protein is CASSFPTSGAGGEQFF. The CDR3 coding sequence is TGTGCCAGCAGCTTCCCGACTAGCGGGGCGGGGGGTGAGCAGTTCTTC.

The rearrangement uses TRBV4-1 and TRBJ2-3; D remains ambiguous. CDR1 is MGHRA, CDR2 YSYEKL, per germline. The CDR3 consists of 14 residues. V shed 5 bases and J shed 6 bases, with 15 bases lying between them. The CDR3 DNA reads TGCGCCAGCAGCGCCGTTAGGGCGTCCGATACGCAGTATTTT. Translated, it gives CASSAVRASDTQYF.

This clonotype was recorded at least ten times. The chain combines TRBV20-1 with TRBJ2-3; 8 nucleotides align to TRBD2. V trimming: 0 bases; J trimming: 0 bases; junction bases outside the gene matches: 5. Per the germline V gene, CDR1 is DFQATT and CDR2 is SNEGSKA (reference sequence). This CDR3 region has 16 residues. The CDR3 DNA is TGCAGTGCTAGAGATCATCTAGCGGGCAGCACAGATACGCAGTATTTT. Translation gives CSARDHLAGSTDTQYF.

This clonotype was found many times. The V gene is TRBV12-5, the J gene TRBJ2-3; D gene unclear. V was shortened by 6 bases and J by 2 bases, with 9 bases between the two germline ends. Germline CDR1 and CDR2: LGHNT and FRNRAP. The CDR3 is 13 amino acids. In nucleotides, the CDR3 is TGTGCTAGTGGAAAACCGAACACAGATACGCAGTATTTT. Its translation is CASGKPNTDTQYF. The full variable domain, in which reference TRBV12-5 and TRBJ2-3 provide the parts outside the CDR3, is DARVTQTPRHKVTEMGQEVTMRCQPILGHNTVFWYRQTMMQGLELLAYFRNRAPLDDSGMPKDRFSAEMPDATLATLKIQPSEPRDSAVYFCASGKPNTDTQYFGPGTRLTVL.

The genes are TRBV4-1 and TRBJ2-1; D gene unclear. This CDR3 has 16 residues. The V and J ends lost 0 bases and 3 bases respectively, with 12 bases between them. The germline gives CDR1 MGHRA, CDR2 YSYEKL. CDR3 sequence: CASSQDAVTYYNEQFF. CDR3 nucleotides: TGCGCCAGCAGCCAAGATGCCGTGACATACTACAATGAGCAGTTCTTC.

This clonotype turned up a few times. V usage is TRBV9 and J usage is TRBJ2-7; 11 bases line up with TRBD1. With V trimmed by 4 bases and J by 2 bases, 8 bases remained unmatched. CDR1 is SGDLS, CDR2 YYNGEE, per germline. The CDR3 is 16 amino acids. The CDR3 region has the DNA TGTGCCAGCAGCCCAGGAGGGACAGGGGGAACCTACGAGCAGTACTTC. This codes for CASSPGGTGGTYEQYF.

This clonotype showed up many times. This chain connects TRBV27 to TRBJ1-2, with D hard to call. CDR1 is MNHEY, CDR2 SMNVEV, per germline (reference sequence). The CDR3 totals 13 residues. The V and J ends lost 0 bases and 4 bases respectively, with 6 bases between them. The CDR3 spells CASSLSWSYGYTF. CDR3 bases: TGTGCCAGCAGTTTATCTTGGAGCTATGGCTACACCTTC.

With regard to this clonotype: Relative to the germline gene, one junction end is altered; a read error may explain this. CDR3 in DNA: TGTGCCAGCAGTCCTGTGTGGACTAGCGGGAGGGTGAACACCGGGGAGCTGCTTTTT. Amino acids: CASSPVWTSGRVNTGELLF. The chain links TRBV12-3 or TRBV12-4 to TRBJ2-2, with 15 bases matching TRBD2. This CDR3 has 19 residues.

V gene TRBV13 combines with J gene TRBJ2-2, with 8 bases that match TRBD1. This CDR3 is 15 amino acids long. CDR1 PRHDT and CDR2 FYEKMQ come from the germline V gene (reference sequence). The ends lost 8 bases at V and 2 bases at J; junction bases unmatched: 7. DNA for the CDR3: TGTGCCAGCCAGGGGGCAGGAGATAACACCGGGGAGCTGTTTTTT. It specifies CASQGAGDNTGELFF.

A few counts support this clonotype. One junction end does not reproduce the germline sequence, and a read error may be involved. The rearrangement links TRBV11-2 to TRBJ2-5; D uncertain. Germline V gene sequence: CDR1 SGHAT, CDR2 FQNNGV. This CDR3 is built from 13 residues. The CDR3 DNA sequence: TGTACCAGCGAGCGACTCGGACAAGAGACCCAGTACTTC. This sequence encodes CTSERLGQETQYF.

This chain joins TRBV11-1 and TRBJ1-6; D unresolved. Germline CDR1 and CDR2: SGHAT and FQDESV (reference sequence). The CDR3 covers 13 residues. V was pared by 11 bases and J by 9 bases, with 17 bases between. The DNA for the CDR3 is TGTGCCTGGAGTGCTGTCGGGATTTCACCCCTCCACTTT. Its protein is CAWSAVGISPLHF. Drawing the rest from reference TRBV11-1 and TRBJ1-6, the complete variable domain is EAEVAQSPRYKITEKSQAVAFWCDPISGHATLYWYRQILGQGPELLVQFQDESVVDDSQLPKDRFSAERLKGVDSTLKIQPAELGDSAMYLCAWSAVGISPLHFGNGTRLTVT.

This clonotype occurred many times. The CDR3 DNA is TGTGCCAGCAGCTCGCCGGTGAGCTCCTACGAGCAGTACTTC. As protein: CASSSPVSSYEQYF. The rearrangement links TRBV11-3 to TRBJ2-7; D gene ambiguous. The CDR3 has 14 residues. Looked up from germline, CDR1 is SGHNT and CDR2 is YENEEA. Trimming removed 4 bases at V and 0 bases at J, with 10 bases between.

The table lists this clonotype with many counts. This chain connects TRBV29-1 to TRBJ2-1; weak D call: TRBD1 (6 bases). V was trimmed by 5 bases and J by 2 bases, leaving 13 bases between them. CDR1 is SQVTM, CDR2 ANQGSEA, per germline. This CDR3 is built from 14 residues. CDR3 in DNA: TGCAGCGTTAATGAGGACAGCCCCTACAATGAGCAGTTCTTC. Amino acids: CSVNEDSPYNEQFF.

This clonotype was seen a few times. The V call is TRBV15, the J call TRBJ2-7, with 10 bases fitting TRBD1. The germline V gene has CDR1 LNHNV and CDR2 YYDKDF (reference sequence). The CDR3 is made up of 17 amino acids. Trimming removed 0 bases from V and 3 bases from J; junction bases left unmatched: 8. The CDR3 region is CATSRDTGTGVFYEQYF. CDR3 DNA: TGTGCCACCAGCAGAGATACCGGGACAGGGGTTTTCTACGAGCAGTACTTC.

This clonotype showed up many times. This rearrangement joins TRBV13 to TRBJ2-7; TRBD1 matches at 8 bases. There are 16 residues in the CDR3. Per the germline V gene, CDR1 is PRHDT and CDR2 is FYEKMQ (reference sequence). The trim removed 2 bases at V and 6 bases at J, leaving 12 bases unmatched. The CDR3 spells CASSLRFLQGVGEQYF. The CDR3 DNA reads TGTGCCAGCAGCTTACGTTTCTTACAGGGGGTTGGCGAGCAGTACTTC.